This entry describes one TCR beta chain. Its matching antigen is unknown. The sample is drawn from a study of a mutant IDH1 vaccine in newly diagnosed glioma. Study information: Initiation of the vaccine course occurred 4-6 weeks after radiotherapy alone, or alongside temozolomide cycles. Week 35 held visit V12, while week 47 held visit V13.

Sequencing used immunoSEQ multiplex PCR; TCRdb keeps in-frame clones, though not all of them. The data contain around 54,000 clones, roughly 80% of them singletons. This CDR3 spans 15 amino acids. Germline V gives CDR1 SGHTA, CDR2 FQGTGA. Trimming pared 0 bases from V and 5 bases from J, leaving 10 bases between. Described time point: week 47, end of study. What each vaccine dose contained was 300 ug of mutant IDH1 20-mer peptide, accompanied by topical imiquimod. The chain recombines TRBV7-3 with TRBJ2-2; D might be TRBD1 (5 bases). Sample: PBMCs, taken from a glioma patient whose treatment included an IDH1 peptide vaccine. The TCR was taken from a woman aged 45-59 years with glioma. This CDR3 is CASSLTGHPTGELFF. The CDR3 DNA reads TGTGCCAGCAGCTTAACAGGACACCCTACCGGGGAGCTGTTTTTT.